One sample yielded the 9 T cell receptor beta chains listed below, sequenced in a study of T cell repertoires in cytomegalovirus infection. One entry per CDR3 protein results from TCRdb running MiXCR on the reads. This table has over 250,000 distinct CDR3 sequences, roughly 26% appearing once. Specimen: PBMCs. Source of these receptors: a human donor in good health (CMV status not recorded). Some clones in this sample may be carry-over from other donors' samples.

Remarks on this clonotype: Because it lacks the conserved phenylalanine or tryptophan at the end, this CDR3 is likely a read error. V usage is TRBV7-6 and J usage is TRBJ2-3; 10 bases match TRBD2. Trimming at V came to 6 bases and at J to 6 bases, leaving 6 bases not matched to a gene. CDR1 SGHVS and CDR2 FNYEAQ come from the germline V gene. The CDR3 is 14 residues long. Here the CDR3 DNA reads TGTGCCAGCAGTTCTAGCGGGAGAATGGATACGCAGTATCTT. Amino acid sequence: CASSSSGRMDTQYL.

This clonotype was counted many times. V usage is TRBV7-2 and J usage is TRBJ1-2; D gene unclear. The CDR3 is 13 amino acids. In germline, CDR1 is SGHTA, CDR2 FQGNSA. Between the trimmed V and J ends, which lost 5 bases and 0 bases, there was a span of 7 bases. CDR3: CASSVEANYGYTF. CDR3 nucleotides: TGTGCCAGCAGCGTAGAAGCTAACTATGGCTACACCTTC.

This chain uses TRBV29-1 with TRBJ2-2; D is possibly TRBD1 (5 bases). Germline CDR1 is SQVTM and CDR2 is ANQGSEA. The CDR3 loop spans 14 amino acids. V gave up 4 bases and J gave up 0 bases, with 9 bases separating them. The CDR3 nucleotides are TGCAGCGTTGCCCGACAGCCGAACACCGGGGAGCTGTTTTTT. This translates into CSVARQPNTGELFF.

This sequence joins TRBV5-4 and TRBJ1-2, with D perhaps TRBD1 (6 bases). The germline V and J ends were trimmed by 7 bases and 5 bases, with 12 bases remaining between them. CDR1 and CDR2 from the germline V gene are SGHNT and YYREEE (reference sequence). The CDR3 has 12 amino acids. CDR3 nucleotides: TGTGCCAGCGGATTAACAGGGTATGGCTACACCTTC. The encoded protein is CASGLTGYGYTF.

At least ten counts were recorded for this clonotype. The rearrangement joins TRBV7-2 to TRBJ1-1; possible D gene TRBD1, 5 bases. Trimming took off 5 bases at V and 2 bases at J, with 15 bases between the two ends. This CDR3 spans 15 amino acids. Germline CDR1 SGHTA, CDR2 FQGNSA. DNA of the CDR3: TGTGCCAGCAGCGTCGCCGGGACGGCAAACACTGAAGCTTTCTTT. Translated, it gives CASSVAGTANTEAFF.

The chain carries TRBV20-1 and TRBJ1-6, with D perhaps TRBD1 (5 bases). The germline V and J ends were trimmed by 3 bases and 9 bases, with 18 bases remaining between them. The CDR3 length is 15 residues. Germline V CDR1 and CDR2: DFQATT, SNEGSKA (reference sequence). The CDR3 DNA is TGCAGTGCTAGGCCCTCTCAGGGTGACGGTTCACCCCTCCACTTT. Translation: CSARPSQGDGSPLHF.

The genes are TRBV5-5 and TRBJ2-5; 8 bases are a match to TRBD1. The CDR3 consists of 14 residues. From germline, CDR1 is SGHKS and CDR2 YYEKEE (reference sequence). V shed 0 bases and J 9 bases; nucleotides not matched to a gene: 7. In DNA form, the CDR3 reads TGTGCCAGCAGCTTGGAAGGGGCAGGGGGCGCCCAGTACTTC. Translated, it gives CASSLEGAGGAQYF.

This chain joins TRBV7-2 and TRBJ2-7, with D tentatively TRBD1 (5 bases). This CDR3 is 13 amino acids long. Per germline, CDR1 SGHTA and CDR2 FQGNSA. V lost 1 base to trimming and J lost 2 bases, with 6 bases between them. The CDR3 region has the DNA TGTGCCAGCAGCTTAGTCAGGGCCTACGAGCAGTACGTC. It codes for CASSLVRAYEQYV.

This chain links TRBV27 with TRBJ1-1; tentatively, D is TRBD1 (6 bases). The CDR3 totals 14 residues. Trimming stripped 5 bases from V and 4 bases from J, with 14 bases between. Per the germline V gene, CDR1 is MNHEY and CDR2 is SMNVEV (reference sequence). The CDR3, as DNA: TGTGCCAGCAGTCCGGATTTAGGGGGCACTGAAGCTTTCTTT. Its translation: CASSPDLGGTEAFF.